The TCR beta chain under discussion was sequenced for a study of blood T cell repertoires in COVID-19. Study information: The study drew acute and convalescent COVID-19 samples from the United States, Italy and Spain. PBMCs, B-cell-depleted T cells, or T cells were the source of the cDNA or gDNA that made up the material.

This clone came up a few times. Authors' analysis steps: Estimates of nucleated cell counts were drawn from the amplification of reference gene primers. Sequencing used immunoSEQ multiplex PCR; TCRdb keeps in-frame clones, though not all of them. V, J and clone size are taken as reported in that table, and D and trimming were inferred from the DNA itself. The data contain 200,000 to 250,000 clones, approximately 78% of them seen just once; the ten biggest clones take up roughly 8.2%. It was during active infection that Seattle patients were enrolled and then longitudinally followed. The CDR3 is made up of 15 amino acids. With 3 bases clipped from V and 1 base from J, the junction kept 3 bases outside the gene matches. Germline CDR1 MDHEN, CDR2 SYDVKM.

This TCR came from a woman older than 75 with COVID-19, enrolled during active disease. V and J are TRBV28 and TRBJ1-1; the match to TRBD1 covers 9 bases. The material sequenced was peripheral blood. The DNA of the CDR3 is TGTGCCAGCAGTTTCTGGACAGGGGCGAACACTGAAGCTTTCTTT. Its translation: CASSFWTGANTEAFF.